Following are 32 T cell receptor beta chains from one sample sequenced in a study of T-cell reconstitution after alpha-beta-depleted transplantation in children. Researchers prepared the TCRbeta library using unique molecular identifiers, the study reports. TCRdb independently ran MiXCR on the PCR reads; one entry per CDR3 protein. The table has under 85,000 distinct CDR3 sequences, roughly 20% seen once. The source material was PBMCs, mostly from graft donor cells, sampled 360 days after TCRalphabeta/CD19-depleted stem cell transplant. Receptor source: a male patient between 2 and 15 years old who had a stem cell transplant for acute lymphoblastic leukemia, so the T cells may come from the graft donor.

The V gene is TRBV20-1, the J gene TRBJ2-7; 13 positions match TRBD2. V was pared by 4 bases and J by 4 bases, with 7 bases of the junction left unmatched. The CDR3 length is 15 residues. Germline CDR1 is DFQATT and CDR2 is SNEGSKA (reference sequence). This chain's CDR3 is CSAKTGTSGIYEQYF. CDR3 bases: TGCAGTGCTAAAACCGGGACTAGCGGGATTTACGAGCAGTACTTC.

The sample holds a few counts of this clonotype. The chain recombines TRBV6-5 with TRBJ1-2; tentatively, D is TRBD1 (5 bases). The V and J ends lost 0 bases and 3 bases respectively, with 17 bases between them. The CDR3 spans 17 residues. Germline CDR1 is MNHEY and CDR2 is SVGAGI. The chain's CDR3 is CASSYSNFREIHYGYTF. CDR3 nucleotide sequence: TGTGCCAGCAGTTACTCCAACTTCAGGGAGATCCACTATGGCTACACCTTC.

This clonotype appeared a few times. The chain has TRBV12-3 or TRBV12-4 and TRBJ2-1, with TRBD2 matching over 14 bases. J was trimmed by 7 bases and V by 7 bases; bases with no gene match: 6. This CDR3 is built from 15 residues. CDR3 residues: CASTLGTSGRNEQFF. The CDR3, as DNA: TGTGCCAGCACCCTTGGGACTAGCGGGAGAAATGAGCAGTTCTTC.

This clonotype occurred many times. The rearrangement uses TRBV6-1 and TRBJ2-3; 14 bases map to TRBD2. Germline-derived CDR1 and CDR2 are MNHNS and SASEGT. Germline trimming cut 5 bases from V and 4 bases from J; bases unmatched to any gene: 5. The CDR3 length is 16 residues. CDR3 protein: CASSLGTSGRADTQYF. DNA for the CDR3: TGTGCCAGCAGTCTAGGGACTAGCGGGAGAGCAGATACGCAGTATTTT.

The rearrangement links TRBV20-1 to TRBJ2-3; TRBD1 might be the D (6 bases). The CDR3 is 11 residues long. Germline V gives CDR1 DFQATT, CDR2 SNEGSKA (reference sequence). Trimming stripped 4 bases from V and 5 bases from J, with 7 bases between. Here the CDR3 reads CSATRGDTQYF. In DNA, the CDR3 is TGCAGTGCTACCAGGGGAGATACGCAGTATTTT.

The V gene is TRBV10-3, the J gene TRBJ2-7; tentative D call: TRBD2 (6 bases). Trimming cost V 5 bases and J 0 bases, with 11 bases left between them. The CDR3 consists of 14 residues. In germline, CDR1 is ENHRY, CDR2 SYGVKD. In nucleotides, the CDR3 is TGTGCCATCAGTTTAGCGGAAAGCTCCTACGAGCAGTACTTC. Residues: CAISLAESSYEQYF.

This clonotype was seen at least ten times. The V call is TRBV5-1, the J call TRBJ2-1, with TRBD2 as a possible D gene (6 bases). V was clipped by 4 bases and J by 5 bases, with 22 bases between them. The germline V gene encodes CDR1 SGHRS and CDR2 YFSETQ. The CDR3 has 17 residues. CDR3 sequence reads: CASSPGLPVGRNNEQFF. CDR3 sequence (DNA): TGCGCCAGCAGCCCGGGACTCCCTGTAGGGAGAAACAATGAGCAGTTCTTC.

Only a few counts were recorded for this clonotype. V and J are TRBV11-3 and TRBJ2-2; TRBD1 agrees at 7 bases. Germline V CDR1 and CDR2: SGHNT, YENEEA. V was clipped by 0 bases and J by 3 bases; unmatched bases: 7. CDR3 size: 17 residues. The CDR3 loop is CASSLDKTGLDTGELFF. The CDR3 coding sequence is TGTGCCAGCAGCTTAGACAAGACAGGGTTAGACACCGGGGAGCTGTTTTTT.

This clonotype was seen more than once but under ten times. The chain has TRBV10-3 and TRBJ2-1; tentatively, D is TRBD1 or TRBD2 (5 bases each). Germline V lookup: CDR1 ENHRY, CDR2 SYGVKD. The CDR3 sequence is 12 residues long. Deletions cut 4 bases from V and 10 bases from J, with 11 bases between. CDR3 sequence (DNA): TGTGCCATCAGTGCCACGGGACGAGAGCAGTTCTTC. Protein sequence: CAISATGREQFF.

This clonotype occurred a few times. The CDR3 protein is CASSRTSAAGNTIYF. CDR3 sequence (DNA): TGTGCCAGCAGCAGAACCTCGGCGGCTGGAAACACCATATATTTT. The chain is built from TRBV5-4 and TRBJ1-3, with D unclear. The germline V gene has CDR1 SGHNT and CDR2 YYREEE (reference sequence). The V end lost 4 bases, the J end lost 2 bases, and 13 bases lay between the germline ends. The length of the CDR3 is 15 residues.

This clonotype was seen repeatedly, ten times or more. The chain recombines TRBV7-9 with TRBJ1-1, with D perhaps matching TRBD1 (5 bases). Trimming left V 1 base short and J 4 bases short, with 7 bases between. This CDR3 contains 13 residues. Germline V gene data show CDR1 as SEHNR and CDR2 as FQNEAQ (reference sequence). In nucleotides, the CDR3 is TGTGCCAGCAGCTTAGGCAGGGCCACTGAAGCTTTCTTT. As protein: CASSLGRATEAFF. Full variable domain (outside the CDR3, taken from reference TRBV7-9 and TRBJ1-1): DTGVSQNPRHKITKRGQNVTFRCDPISEHNRLYWYRQTLGQGPEFLTYFQNEAQLEKSRLLSDRFSAERPKGSFSTLEIQRTEQGDSAMYLCASSLGRATEAFFGQGTRLTVV.

This clonotype showed up many times. At one end, the junction sequence differs from germline, possibly due to a read error. V gene TRBV5-8 combines with J gene TRBJ1-5; D perhaps matches TRBD1 (6 bases). From germline, CDR1 is SGHTS and CDR2 YDEGEE. There are 12 residues in the CDR3. CDR3: CASSGWGGPLNF. The CDR3 DNA reads TGTGCCAGCAGCGGATGGGGGGGGCCTTTGAATTTT.

This clonotype was picked up a small number of times. The gene calls are TRBV6-6 and TRBJ2-2, with unresolved D. Trimming removed 4 bases from V and 0 bases from J, with 0 bases in between. The germline V gene has CDR1 MNHNY and CDR2 SVGAGI (reference sequence). This CDR3 is 12 amino acids long. CDR3 nucleotides: TGTGCCAGCAGTTCGAACACCGGGGAGCTGTTTTTT. As protein: CASSSNTGELFF.

The sample holds many counts of this clonotype. The rearrangement uses TRBV4-1 and TRBJ2-3, with TRBD2 identical over 8 bases. This CDR3 has 17 amino acids. Germline values: CDR1 MGHRA, CDR2 YSYEKL. Unmatched junction bases numbered 5, after V lost 0 bases and J lost 0 bases. Written as DNA, the CDR3 is TGCGCCAGCAGCCAAGAGGTATTAGCGGGAAGCACAGATACGCAGTATTTT. As protein: CASSQEVLAGSTDTQYF.

This clonotype was seen at least ten times. The CDR3 nucleotides are TGTGCCAGCAGCCCTCACCAGCGGGTGATTGCCTACGAGCAGTACTTC. Its translation: CASSPHQRVIAYEQYF. This rearrangement joins TRBV7-6 to TRBJ2-7; D might be TRBD2 (6 bases). The CDR3 length is 16 residues. Trimming shortened V by 5 bases and J by 2 bases, and 19 bases separated the two germline ends. The germline V gene encodes CDR1 SGHVS and CDR2 FNYEAQ.

This clonotype was seen many times. The rearrangement joins TRBV10-3 to TRBJ2-1, with no clear D. V shed 7 bases and J shed 6 bases, with 1 base lying between them. The CDR3 runs 9 residues. CDR1 and CDR2 (germline): ENHRY, SYGVKD. This CDR3 is CAIINEQFF. The CDR3 DNA sequence: TGTGCCATCATCAATGAGCAGTTCTTC.

The chain combines TRBV29-1 with TRBJ2-1; D may match TRBD1 or TRBD2 (5 bases each). The CDR3 consists of 15 residues. The ends were cut back, 6 bases at V and 4 bases at J, with 19 bases in the middle. Per the germline V gene, CDR1 is SQVTM and CDR2 is ANQGSEA. This CDR3 reads CSVLYGGVKYNEQFF. In DNA form, the CDR3 reads TGCAGCGTCCTGTATGGGGGAGTAAAGTACAATGAGCAGTTCTTC.

There are a few counts of this clonotype. The rearrangement uses TRBV4-1 and TRBJ2-2, with D uncertain. The CDR3 length is 16 residues. V was trimmed by 2 bases and J by 1 base, leaving 11 bases between them. The germline V gene encodes CDR1 MGHRA and CDR2 YSYEKL. The CDR3 nucleotides are TGCGCCAGCAGCCAATACTTCAAGGGGAACACCGGGGAGCTGTTTTTT. Amino acids: CASSQYFKGNTGELFF.

V and J are TRBV6-5 and TRBJ2-7; the D gene is possibly TRBD1 (6 bases). This CDR3 comprises 18 residues. The V and J ends lost 0 bases and 1 base respectively, with 19 bases between them. Germline CDR1 is MNHEY and CDR2 is SVGAGI. CDR3 coding DNA: TGTGCCAGCAGTTACTCTAGGCGACCAGGGGTTGGATCCTACGAGCAGTACTTC. Its protein product is CASSYSRRPGVGSYEQYF.

V is TRBV12-3 or TRBV12-4 and J is TRBJ2-7; TRBD1 might be the D (6 bases). Trimming cost V 6 bases and J 1 base, with 13 bases left between them. The CDR3 extends over 14 amino acids. The CDR3 DNA follows: TGTGCCAGCAGAGCCGGGACACTTTCCTACGAGCAGTACTTC. This sequence encodes CASRAGTLSYEQYF.

V is TRBV24-1 and J is TRBJ1-1, with 7 bases fitting TRBD1. CDR1 KGHDR and CDR2 SFDVKD come from the germline V gene. This CDR3 has 14 residues. V shed 4 bases, J shed 10 bases, and the junction held 11 bases outside the gene matches. CDR3 loop: CATSDPGTVIGAFF. CDR3 bases: TGTGCCACCAGTGACCCCGGGACAGTTATCGGAGCTTTCTTT.

The chain uses TRBV30 and TRBJ1-5; D remains ambiguous. The V end lost 5 bases, the J end lost 4 bases, and 15 bases lay between the germline ends. Germline V CDR1 and CDR2: GTSNPN, SVGIG (reference sequence). The CDR3 is made up of 14 amino acids. The chain's CDR3 is CAWGPGAGNQPQHF. The DNA for the CDR3 is TGTGCCTGGGGTCCAGGAGCGGGTAATCAGCCCCAGCATTTT.

This clonotype was found many times. The rearrangement uses TRBV27 and TRBJ2-4; D is unresolved. CDR1 and CDR2 (germline): MNHEY, SMNVEV (reference sequence). V gave up 0 bases and J gave up 0 bases, with 6 bases separating them. CDR3 length: 15 amino acids. DNA of the CDR3: TGTGCCAGCAGTTTATCGTGGGTAGCCAAAAACATTCAGTACTTC. Protein: CASSLSWVAKNIQYF.

This clonotype was recorded many times. The gene calls are TRBV7-8 and TRBJ2-4; D gene unclear. Germline CDR1 SGHVS, CDR2 FQNEAQ. This CDR3 has 16 residues. The germline V and J ends were trimmed by 6 bases and 0 bases, with 15 bases remaining between them. The CDR3 DNA reads as TGTGCCAGCAGTTTTACCGACACATTAGCCAAAAACATTCAGTACTTC. The encoded protein is CASSFTDTLAKNIQYF.

This clonotype was seen many times. The CDR3 reads CASSQDWDTEAFF. The CDR3 region has the DNA TGTGCCAGCAGCCAAGATTGGGACACTGAAGCTTTCTTT. The rearrangement uses TRBV4-2 and TRBJ1-1; no clear D. CDR3 length: 13 amino acids. Looked up from germline, CDR1 is LGHNA and CDR2 is YNFKEQ. The V and J ends lost 0 bases and 3 bases respectively, with 5 bases between them.

As for this clonotype: No conserved phenylalanine or tryptophan is present at the end of the CDR3, so a read error is the likely explanation. The chain uses TRBV11-3 and TRBJ2-1; possible D gene TRBD2, 6 bases. The germline V and J ends were trimmed by 4 bases and 12 bases, with 16 bases remaining between them. Germline V gene sequence: CDR1 SGHNT, CDR2 YENEEA. The CDR3 length is 13 residues. The CDR3 here is CASSSTRVVGQFL. CDR3 nucleotide sequence: TGTGCCAGCAGCTCGACTAGGGTCGTAGGGCAGTTCCTC.

CDR3 nucleotide sequence: TGTGCCAGCAGCCAAGCGGGAAACACCGGGGAGCTGTTTTTT. It yields the protein CASSQAGNTGELFF. The genes are TRBV3-1 and TRBJ2-2; the D gene is possibly TRBD2 (5 bases). The germline V and J ends were trimmed by 1 base and 2 bases, with 5 bases remaining between them. The V gene's germline CDR1 is LGHDT and CDR2 YNNKEL (reference sequence). The CDR3 consists of 14 residues.

This clonotype was seen only a few times. The rearrangement links TRBV6-5 to TRBJ2-7; D gene ambiguous. Germline CDR1 and CDR2: MNHEY and SVGAGI. The CDR3 is 16 residues long. Trimming shortened V by 0 bases and J by 2 bases, and 14 bases separated the two germline ends. CDR3 sequence: CASSYSFSANAYEQYF. CDR3 DNA sequence: TGTGCCAGCAGTTACTCGTTTTCCGCGAATGCCTACGAGCAGTACTTC.

The chain links TRBV4-2 to TRBJ2-7, with unresolved D. Germline loops: CDR1 LGHNA, CDR2 YNFKEQ. The CDR3 is 13 amino acids. V lost 4 bases to trimming and J lost 9 bases, with 16 bases between them. The CDR3 region has the DNA TGTGCCAGCAGCCCCGGGCTCCGCTCCGGGCAGTACTTC. It encodes CASSPGLRSGQYF.

This clonotype has a handful of counts. Written as DNA, the CDR3 is TGCAGCGTTGATGGCCTAGCCTGGAACCTCAGTGGCTCCTACAATGAGCAGTTCTTC. Translated, it gives CSVDGLAWNLSGSYNEQFF. The chain is built from TRBV29-1 and TRBJ2-1; perhaps TRBD2 as D (5 bases). The CDR3 is 19 residues long. The germline gives CDR1 SQVTM, CDR2 ANQGSEA. Between the trimmed V and J ends, which lost 3 bases and 0 bases, there was a span of 24 bases.

The J gene is TRBJ2-5, the V gene TRBV29-1; 7 bases align to TRBD2. Germline V gives CDR1 SQVTM, CDR2 ANQGSEA. V was clipped by 3 bases and J by 1 base; unmatched bases: 11. The CDR3 spans 16 residues. CDR3: CSVEGGSGKFQETQYF. For the CDR3, the DNA is TGCAGCGTTGAGGGCGGCAGCGGGAAGTTCCAAGAGACCCAGTACTTC.

V is TRBV20-1 and J is TRBJ1-1; D gene unclear. CDR3 size: 13 residues. Trimming cost V 1 base and J 8 bases, with 14 bases left between them. Germline lookup yields CDR1 DFQATT and CDR2 SNEGSKA (reference sequence). The CDR3 protein is CSARVRQTGEAFF. CDR3 bases: TGCAGTGCTAGAGTAAGGCAGACCGGCGAAGCTTTCTTT.